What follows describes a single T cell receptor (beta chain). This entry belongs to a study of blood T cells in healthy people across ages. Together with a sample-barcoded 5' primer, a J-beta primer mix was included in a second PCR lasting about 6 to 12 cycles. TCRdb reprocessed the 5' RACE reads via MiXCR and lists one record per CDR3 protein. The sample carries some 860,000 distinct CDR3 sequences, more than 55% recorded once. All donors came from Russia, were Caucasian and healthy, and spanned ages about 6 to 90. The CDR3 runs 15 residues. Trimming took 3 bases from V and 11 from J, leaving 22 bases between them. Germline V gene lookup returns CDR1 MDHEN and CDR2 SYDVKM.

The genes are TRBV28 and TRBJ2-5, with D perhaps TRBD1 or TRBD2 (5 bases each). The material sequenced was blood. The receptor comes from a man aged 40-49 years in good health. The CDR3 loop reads CASSLGGWGHNEQYF. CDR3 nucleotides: TGTGCCAGCAGTTTGGGCGGGTGGGGCCACAATGAGCAGTACTTC. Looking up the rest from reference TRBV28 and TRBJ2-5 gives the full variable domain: DVKVTQSSRYLVKRTGEKVFLECVQDMDHENMFWYRQDPGLGLRLIYFSYDVKMKEKGDIPEGYSVSREKKERFSLILESASTNQTSMYLCASSLGGWGHNEQYFGPGTRLLVL.